This TCR beta chain is drawn from a study of ipilimumab plus nivolumab after autologous stem cell transplantation. Study information: The DLBCL cohort had primary refractory and relapsed disease, with 18-month progression-free survival of approximately 87% and 28%.

With regard to this clone: Its target is unknown.

Overall study findings and caveats: Per the authors, repertoire, Treg and microbiota data justify further study.

Patients got ipilimumab 1 mg/kg beginning 14 to 28 days post-transplant. Through week 26, nivolumab 3 mg/kg IV was given weeks 1, 4, 7, 10, then biweekly. Germline-derived CDR1 and CDR2 are MNHNS and SASEGT. The length of the CDR3 is 11 residues. Trimming left V 6 bases short and J 11 bases short, with 13 bases between. Clones were sequenced by immunoSEQ multiplex PCR, and TCRdb holds only the in-frame ones, with some missing. This sample has some 24,000 clones, with 85% to 90% found just once. This rearrangement joins TRBV6-1 to TRBJ1-1; D possibly corresponds to TRBD1 (5 bases). The sample here was PBMCs, taken in a trial of ipilimumab plus nivolumab as post-transplant consolidation. This clonotype originated in a male donor with diffuse large B-cell lymphoma. CDR3 protein: CASSSGALAFF. In DNA, the CDR3 is TGTGCCAGCAGCTCCGGGGCCCTGGCTTTCTTT.